These T cell receptor beta chains were read from a single sample in a study of naive and memory T cell subsets. Each CDR3 protein gets one entry after TCRdb re-called the UMI-ligation and nested PCR reads with MiXCR. Of roughly 83,000 distinct CDR3 sequences in the sample, roughly 12% were seen once. The specimen sequenced was naive CD4+ T cells from blood. The receptor set was obtained from a human donor in good health. CDR3s include the opening cysteine and the closing phenylalanine or tryptophan.

v_gene,j_gene,CDR3aa
TRBV9,TRBJ2-5,CASSPSRGFQETQYF
TRBV20-1,TRBJ2-3,CSAPRAGATDTQYF
TRBV12-3/TRBV12-4,TRBJ1-5,CASSETGTANSNQPQHF
TRBV5-1,TRBJ2-5,CASSIDSQETQYF
TRBV4-2,TRBJ1-6,CASSQALDNSPLHF
TRBV12-3/TRBV12-4,TRBJ1-4,CASTLDPDLGKLFF
TRBV12-3/TRBV12-4,TRBJ2-3,CASSSPFGDGGTDTQYF
TRBV12-3/TRBV12-4,TRBJ2-4,CASSVGFRTGRNIQYF
TRBV20-1,TRBJ1-4,CSASEDRGGEKLFF
TRBV7-9,TRBJ2-7,CASSRRGRSEQYF
TRBV6-2/TRBV6-3,TRBJ1-5,CASSLRTGSPLDQPQHF
TRBV7-2,TRBJ1-5,CASSDPSTGKDQPQHF
TRBV12-3/TRBV12-4,TRBJ2-5,CASSLTGQGETQYF
TRBV7-2,TRBJ2-7,CASSRYPRGTTDEQYF
TRBV28,TRBJ2-1,CASSPPGQSNEQFF
TRBV27,TRBJ2-7,CASSLNPGPTYEQYF
TRBV5-4,TRBJ2-2,CASSFYTGELFF
TRBV7-3,TRBJ2-7,CASSPPPGLGSSEQYF
TRBV18,TRBJ2-3,CASSPTRGGPKDTQYF
TRBV19,TRBJ1-2,CASSIRNTGLGGYTF
TRBV12-3/TRBV12-4,TRBJ2-2,CASRSAFSGGNTGELFF
TRBV28,TRBJ1-2,CAGGDQVMSGYTF
TRBV11-1,TRBJ2-3,CASSSGLASTDTQYF
TRBV19,TRBJ1-5,CASSTGARNQPQHF
TRBV28,TRBJ2-3,CASRRTRLVDTQYF
TRBV29-1,TRBJ2-6,CSVNEGAGANVLTF
TRBV7-7,TRBJ2-5,CASSLTFGGETQYF
TRBV24-1,TRBJ2-5,CATSDSRRTARRETQYF
TRBV6-6,TRBJ1-3,CASLNAGTGDITIYF
TRBV28,TRBJ2-1,CASSLGSGESDYEQFF
TRBV20-1,TRBJ2-2,CSAPTSGGYTGELFF
TRBV15,TRBJ2-5,CATSRDLISETQYF
TRBV20-1,TRBJ2-7,CSALAGSGYEQYF
TRBV7-6,TRBJ2-1,CASSPSPGLAVNEQFF
TRBV7-2,TRBJ1-5,CASSWDNNQPQHF
TRBV3-1,TRBJ2-1,CASSQDQGSYRNEQFF
TRBV18,TRBJ2-1,CASSTKTGTLQVNEQFF